A selection of T cell receptor beta chains follows, all from one sample in a study of T cell repertoires in ileal Crohn's disease. Clones were read by immunoSEQ multiplex PCR, and TCRdb kept only the in-frame ones, dropping some. Here the sample spans about 5,600 clones, 83% being singletons. Specimen: ileal tissue. These receptors were taken from an adult with Crohn's disease. Each CDR3 is given with its conserved first and last residue. The D gene is left open where the match is weak. Where a row states a size, it is once, few, many or the class of an expanded clone; other rows omit it.

d_call	clone_size	v_call	j_call	cdr3_nt	cdr3_aa
-	-	TRBV28	TRBJ1-3	TGTGCCAGCAGCACTCCTCACTCTGGAAACACCATATATTTT	CASSTPHSGNTIYF
-	few	TRBV6-6	TRBJ2-2	TGTGCCAGCAGTTCTCGATCACCCGGGGAGCTGTTTTTT	CASSSRSPGELFF
TRBD1	-	TRBV5-1	TRBJ2-7	TGCGCCAGCAGCCGTCAGACAGGGAGCTACGAGCAGTACTTC	CASSRQTGSYEQYF
-	-	TRBV5-1	TRBJ1-3	TGCGCCAGCAGCTTGGATGTATGGGGTAGGGGCTCTGGAAACACCATATATTTT	CASSLDVWGRGSGNTIYF
-	-	TRBV7-9	TRBJ2-7	TGTGCCAGCGGACGGACGGATAGCTCCTACGAGCAGTACTTC	CASGRTDSSYEQYF
-	-	TRBV2	TRBJ1-1	TGTGCCAGCAGTTCGGAGAGGAACACTGAAGCTTTCTTT	CASSSERNTEAFF
TRBD1	-	TRBV6-9	TRBJ2-7	TGTGCCAGCAGCGAATGGGACAGGGCCTACGAGCAGTACTTC	CASSEWDRAYEQYF
TRBD2	-	TRBV4-2	TRBJ2-5	TGTGCCAGCAGCCTCCGGGGTAGCGGGGGGGCCGGGGAGACCCAGTACTTC	CASSLRGSGGAGETQYF
-	-	TRBV28	TRBJ1-2	TGTGCCAGCAGTTCAGGAACTAACTATGGCTACACCTTC	CASSSGTNYGYTF
-	few	TRBV7-2	TRBJ2-1	TGTGCCAGCAGCTTATCCGGGGGACCCTACAATGAGCAGTTCTTC	CASSLSGGPYNEQFF
-	-	TRBV6-5	TRBJ1-6	TGTGCCAGCAGCCGTGGATGGGATTCACCCCTCCACTTT	CASSRGWDSPLHF
TRBD2	large	TRBV7-8	TRBJ2-1	TGTGCCAGCAGCTTGGGGACTAGTAACTCCTACAATGAGCAGTTCTTC	CASSLGTSNSYNEQFF
-	-	TRBV2	TRBJ1-4	TGTGCCAGCAGCCTCGGGAAGCTTAATGAAAAACTGTTTTTT	CASSLGKLNEKLFF
-	-	TRBV29-1	TRBJ2-1	TGCAGCGTTGAGGGGGCAGGGCTGAATGAGCAGTTCTTC	CSVEGAGLNEQFF
-	-	TRBV7-9	TRBJ2-2	TGTGCCAGCAGCTTAAAGGGGTTCACCGGGGAGCTGTTTTTT	CASSLKGFTGELFF
-	-	TRBV10-2	TRBJ2-7	TGCGCCAGCAGTGAAACCTACGAGCAGTACTTC	CASSETYEQYF
-	-	TRBV5-1	TRBJ2-7	TGCGCCAGCAGCTTGTCTCCGGTCTCCTACGAGCAGTACTTC	CASSLSPVSYEQYF
-	-	TRBV5-4	TRBJ1-5	TGTGCCAGCAGCTCAGACCGAAGGCAGCCCCAGCATTTT	CASSSDRRQPQHF
TRBD1	-	TRBV6-1	TRBJ2-7	TGTGCCAGCAGTGCCCGACAGGGCGGTCCCTACGAGCAGTACTTC	CASSARQGGPYEQYF
-	few	TRBV12-2	TRBJ1-4	TGTGCAAGTCGCTTAGTCGTGCTTGACACTCAATCCGAAAAACTGTTTTTT	CASRLVVLDTQSEKLFF
TRBD1	-	TRBV4-1	TRBJ2-3	TGCGCCAGCAGCCAAGTGAAGAAGGCAGGGGGTAGCACAGATACGCAGTATTTT	CASSQVKKAGGSTDTQYF
-	few	TRBV2	TRBJ2-7	TGTGCCAGCAGTGAAGACAGGCTAATGGCCTACGAGCAGTACTTC	CASSEDRLMAYEQYF
-	-	TRBV12-2	TRBJ2-2	TGTGCAAGTCGCTTAGGAGAACCTCCGAACACCGGGGAGCTGTTTTTT	CASRLGEPPNTGELFF
TRBD1	-	TRBV15	TRBJ1-2	TGTGCCACCAGCGGCTGGACAGGGGATAACTATGGCTACACCTTC	CATSGWTGDNYGYTF
TRBD2	-	TRBV4-1	TRBJ2-7	TGCGCCAGCAGCCAAGAAACTAGCGGGAGAGACGAGCAGTACTTC	CASSQETSGRDEQYF
-	-	TRBV30	TRBJ2-2	TGTGCCTGGTATAGTAGGGCCACCGGGGAGCTGTTTTTT	CAWYSRATGELFF
TRBD2	-	TRBV9	TRBJ2-3	TGTGCCAGCAGCACTAGGACTAGCGGAGATACGCAGTATTTT	CASSTRTSGDTQYF
-	-	TRBV6-1	TRBJ2-1	TGTGCCAGCAGTGCGGTAGCACGGAGCTCCTACAATGAGCAGTTCTTC	CASSAVARSSYNEQFF
TRBD2	-	TRBV10-2	TRBJ2-7	TGCGCCAGCAGTGAGTGGGCTAGCGGGGGCAGCGAGCAGTACTTC	CASSEWASGGSEQYF
-	once	TRBV6-8	TRBJ1-3	TGTGCCAGGACTCCGGCTTTTGGAAACACCATATATTTT	CARTPAFGNTIYF
TRBD2	-	TRBV25-1	TRBJ2-5	TGTGCCAGCAGCGGCGGGAGGTGGGAGGGCCGCCAAGAGACCCAGTACTTC	CASSGGRWEGRQETQYF
TRBD1	-	TRBV6-4	TRBJ2-1	TGTGCCAGCAGTGGGGGTCCAGGGACAGGGGGTAATGAGCAGTTCTTC	CASSGGPGTGGNEQFF
TRBD1	-	TRBV27	TRBJ2-7	TGTGCCAGCAGTTCAGGGGGATTTTACGAGCAGTACTTC	CASSSGGFYEQYF
-	-	TRBV5-4	TRBJ1-2	TGTGCCAGCAGCTTGGATGGGGTGTCTCACAACTATGGCTACACCTTC	CASSLDGVSHNYGYTF
TRBD1	-	TRBV6-6	TRBJ1-2	TGTGCCAGCAGTTACTCGGTTGAGGGGGCCTCCGGCTACACCTTC	CASSYSVEGASGYTF
TRBD1	-	TRBV6-4	TRBJ2-5	TGTGCCAGCAGTAGGGACAGCAAAGAGACCCAGTACTTC	CASSRDSKETQYF
-	few	TRBV18	TRBJ2-1	TGTGCCAGCTCACCACCGGGCGGGGCATCTAGATATATCTACAATGAGCAGTTCTTC	CASSPPGGASRYIYNEQFF
-	-	TRBV2	TRBJ1-1	TGTGCCAGCAGTGGCACCGGGACGGCGAACACTGAAGCTTTCTTT	CASSGTGTANTEAFF
-	-	TRBV5-1	TRBJ2-2	TGCGCCAGCAGCTTGATACCCGGGATCGGGGAGCTGTTTTTT	CASSLIPGIGELFF
TRBD1	-	TRBV6-6	TRBJ1-1	TGTGCCAGCAGTCGATGGACAGGGAAAATGAACACTGAAGCTTTCTTT	CASSRWTGKMNTEAFF
TRBD1	-	TRBV29-1	TRBJ1-2	TGCAGCGTTTCCGCCGGACAGGGAGGTTGGTATGGCTACACCTTC	CSVSAGQGGWYGYTF
TRBD1	-	TRBV7-2	TRBJ1-5	TGTGCCAGCAGCTCCTCAGGGGGGTCCCAGCATTTT	CASSSSGGSQHF